This entry lists 22 T cell receptor beta chains sequenced from one sample in a study of identical twins. TCRdb fed the 5' RACE reads into MiXCR, producing one record per CDR3 protein. This table holds roughly 500,000 distinct CDR3 sequences, less than 25% found once. A further study also used this sample, focusing on T cells expressing NK-cell markers.

Sequenced sample: CD4+ T cells sorted from blood. Source of these receptors: a woman between 18 and 30 years old in good health.

The CDR3 DNA sequence: TGTGCCAGCAGTCTACCGGGGGGGGTAGAGACCCAGTACTTC. It specifies CASSLPGGVETQYF. The chain employs TRBV12-3 or TRBV12-4 and TRBJ2-5, with TRBD2 matching over 8 bases. The trim removed 5 bases at V and 4 bases at J, leaving 6 bases unmatched. This CDR3 comprises 14 residues.

The V call is TRBV7-9, the J call TRBJ2-1; D unresolved. Germline CDR1 is SEHNR and CDR2 is FQNEAQ (reference sequence). The CDR3 is 11 amino acids. Trimming stripped 5 bases from V and 8 bases from J, with 7 bases between. The CDR3 DNA is TGTGCCAGCAGCCGAGGCTATGAGCAGTTCTTC. It yields the protein CASSRGYEQFF.

This clonotype was counted at least ten times. The chain uses TRBV25-1 and TRBJ2-2; D perhaps matches TRBD1 (5 bases). V lost 6 bases and J 6 bases, leaving 8 bases between the germline ends. This CDR3 spans 12 amino acids. The germline CDR1 and CDR2 sequences are MGHDK and SYGVNS. The CDR3 region has the DNA TGTGCCAGCAGCAGGGTACCCGGGGAGCTGTTTTTT. This codes for CASSRVPGELFF.

This clonotype was counted a few times. This chain links TRBV7-2 with TRBJ1-1, with D unresolved. The germline V and J ends were trimmed by 4 bases and 4 bases, with 16 bases remaining between them. The germline CDR1 and CDR2 sequences are SGHTA and FQGNSA. The CDR3 has 15 residues. CDR3 bases: TGTGCCAGCAGCTCCCTAGGGTTCGGCTCCACTGAAGCTTTCTTT. The encoded protein is CASSSLGFGSTEAFF.

V and J are TRBV4-3 and TRBJ2-7; D remains ambiguous. This CDR3 comprises 13 residues. V gave up 0 bases and J gave up 5 bases, with 8 bases separating them. The germline CDR1 and CDR2 sequences are LGHNA and YSLEER. Here the CDR3 DNA reads TGCGCCAGCAGCCAAGACCCCAGGCACGAGCAGTACTTC. Translation gives CASSQDPRHEQYF.

The chain combines TRBV19 with TRBJ1-5; D gene ambiguous. The CDR3 consists of 15 residues. Germline-derived CDR1 and CDR2 are LNHDA and SQIVND (reference sequence). The germline V and J ends were trimmed by 3 bases and 4 bases, with 13 bases remaining between them. In nucleotides, the CDR3 is TGTGCCAGTAGTATGGCCCCCCGGATGAATCAGCCCCAGCATTTT. It specifies CASSMAPRMNQPQHF.

The chain recombines TRBV12-3 or TRBV12-4 with TRBJ1-3; tentative D call: TRBD1 (6 bases). The V end was cut by 8 bases, the J end by 4 bases, with 12 bases between. This CDR3 contains 13 residues. CDR3 nucleotide sequence: TGTGCCAGCGGCCGGGGGGCCGGAAACACCATATATTTT. Protein: CASGRGAGNTIYF.

This clonotype has a handful of counts. This sequence joins TRBV19 and TRBJ1-5, with D unresolved. Germline V gives CDR1 LNHDA, CDR2 SQIVND (reference sequence). V was clipped by 3 bases and J by 2 bases, with 5 bases between them. The CDR3 has 13 amino acids. The CDR3 bases are TGTGCCAGTAGTATGACGGGCAATCAGCCCCAGCATTTT. Its protein is CASSMTGNQPQHF. The variable domain in full, with the rest retrieved from reference TRBV19 and TRBJ1-5, is DGGITQSPKYLFRKEGQNVTLSCEQNLNHDAMYWYRQDPGQGLRLIYYSQIVNDFQKGDIAEGYSVSREKKESFPLTVTSAQKNPTAFYLCASSMTGNQPQHFGDGTRLSIL.

This clonotype came up many times. The rearrangement joins TRBV7-2 to TRBJ2-7; D is uncertain. CDR3 length: 11 amino acids. CDR1 SGHTA and CDR2 FQGNSA come from the germline V gene. Trimming removed 2 bases at V and 6 bases at J, with 5 bases between. CDR3 coding DNA: TGTGCCAGCAGCTTACTAAGCGAGCAGTACTTC. Translating it yields CASSLLSEQYF.

J is TRBJ2-7 and V is TRBV7-8, with D tentatively TRBD1 or TRBD2 (5 bases each). Germline loops: CDR1 SGHVS, CDR2 FQNEAQ. The CDR3 has 15 amino acids. Trimming removed 1 base at V and 5 bases at J, with 15 bases between. The CDR3 nucleotides read TGTGCCAGCAGCTTAGGAGGGCAGGGAAGCAACGAGCAGTACTTC. Translating it yields CASSLGGQGSNEQYF.

This clonotype was found a few times. CDR3: CSASDRGSYNEQFF. The DNA for the CDR3 is TGCAGTGCTAGTGACAGGGGCTCATACAATGAGCAGTTCTTC. The V gene is TRBV20-1, the J gene TRBJ2-1; TRBD1 aligns across 8 bases. J lost 4 bases, V lost 3 bases, and 5 bases had no gene match. The CDR3 totals 14 residues. Germline-derived CDR1 and CDR2 are DFQATT and SNEGSKA (reference sequence).

The chain is built from TRBV10-3 and TRBJ2-7, with D perhaps TRBD1 or TRBD2 (5 bases each). The germline CDR1 and CDR2 sequences are ENHRY and SYGVKD. The CDR3 sequence is 13 residues long. V shed 10 bases and J shed 12 bases, with 25 bases lying between them. The CDR3 loop is CATDEGTNSRLYF. Written as DNA, the CDR3 is TGTGCCACCGACGAGGGGACCAACTCCCGTCTGTACTTC.

The rearrangement uses TRBV7-6 and TRBJ2-1; D call uncertain. The CDR3 extends over 14 amino acids. Germline loops: CDR1 SGHVS, CDR2 FNYEAQ. Trimming took off 5 bases at V and 9 bases at J, with 17 bases between the two ends. This CDR3 is CASSPGGMNGEQFF. CDR3 DNA sequence: TGTGCCAGCAGCCCAGGTGGCATGAACGGTGAGCAGTTCTTC.

This clonotype appeared a few times. An end of the junction does not agree with germline; a read error may underlie this. The chain recombines TRBV7-7 with TRBJ2-1; TRBD2 aligns across 9 bases. This CDR3 region has 18 residues. CDR1 and CDR2 from the germline V gene are SSHAT and FNYEAQ (reference sequence). CDR3 DNA: TGTGCTAGCAGCTTAGCGTCACTAGCGGGTTCCATTTACAATGAGCAGTTCTTC. The encoded protein is CASSLASLAGSIYNEQFF.

The sample holds a few counts of this clonotype. This chain joins TRBV29-1 and TRBJ1-1; D ambiguous. CDR1 is SQVTM and CDR2 is ANQGSEA in the germline V gene. V lost 8 bases to trimming and J lost 7 bases, with 17 bases between them. The CDR3 loop spans 12 amino acids. This chain's CDR3 is CSSIVSQNEAFF. In nucleotides, the CDR3 is TGCAGCTCTATAGTATCCCAAAATGAAGCTTTCTTT.

In its sample, this clonotype was seen many times. The chain links TRBV12-3 or TRBV12-4 to TRBJ1-1, with D maybe TRBD1 (5 bases). Trimming left V 3 bases short and J 9 bases short, with 8 bases between. CDR3 length: 11 residues. The CDR3 nucleotides read TGTGCCAGCAGTTTGGGGCAGAAAGCTTTCTTT. Translation gives CASSLGQKAFF.

The chain joins TRBV4-3 to TRBJ2-1, with D possibly matching TRBD2 (5 bases). The germline CDR1 and CDR2 sequences are LGHNA and YSLEER. V lost 0 bases and J lost 10, with 13 bases in between. The CDR3 has 14 amino acids. CDR3 sequence (DNA): TGCGCCAGCAGCCAAGATCGACGCGGGCGGGAGCAGTTCTTC. Its translation: CASSQDRRGREQFF.

The rearrangement links TRBV20-1 to TRBJ2-3; 7 positions agree with TRBD2. CDR3 length: 12 amino acids. With 6 bases clipped from V and 6 bases from J, the junction kept 6 bases outside the gene matches. Looked up from germline, CDR1 is DFQATT and CDR2 is SNEGSKA (reference sequence). Written as DNA, the CDR3 is TGCAGTGCCCCAGAAGCGGGGGATACGCAGTATTTT. Its translation is CSAPEAGDTQYF.

The chain has TRBV20-1 and TRBJ2-7; TRBD2 matches 7 bases. The V gene's germline CDR1 is DFQATT and CDR2 SNEGSKA (reference sequence). V lost 0 bases and J lost 0; bases outside the gene matches: 11. There are 17 residues in the CDR3. The CDR3, as DNA: TGCAGTGCTAGAGACTCTCGGGCTAGCGGTAGCTCCTACGAGCAGTACTTC. Translated, it gives CSARDSRASGSSYEQYF.

This clonotype occurred many times. The genes are TRBV6-6 and TRBJ2-3; D gene ambiguous. The germline gives CDR1 MNHNY, CDR2 SVGAGI (reference sequence). The CDR3 contains 12 residues. V gave up 5 bases and J gave up 6 bases, with 9 bases separating them. The CDR3 DNA sequence: TGTGCCAGCAGTCCCCTTGCTGATACGCAGTATTTT. Amino acid sequence: CASSPLADTQYF.

This chain links TRBV7-9 with TRBJ2-7; the D gene is possibly TRBD2 (6 bases). V dropped 3 bases and J dropped 6 bases, with 12 bases sitting between them. The CDR3 is 13 residues long. Looked up from germline, CDR1 is SEHNR and CDR2 is FQNEAQ (reference sequence). The chain's CDR3 is CASSLDYTGEQYF. The CDR3 DNA follows: TGTGCCAGCAGCTTGGACTATACGGGCGAGCAGTACTTC.

V gene TRBV2 combines with J gene TRBJ2-1; no firm D call. Germline CDR1 SNHLY, CDR2 FYNNEI. The CDR3 consists of 12 residues. Trimming stripped 6 bases from V and 8 bases from J, with 11 bases between. The DNA of the CDR3 is TGTGCCAGCAGGGCCCCTGGGGATGAGCAGTTCTTC. Amino acids: CASRAPGDEQFF.